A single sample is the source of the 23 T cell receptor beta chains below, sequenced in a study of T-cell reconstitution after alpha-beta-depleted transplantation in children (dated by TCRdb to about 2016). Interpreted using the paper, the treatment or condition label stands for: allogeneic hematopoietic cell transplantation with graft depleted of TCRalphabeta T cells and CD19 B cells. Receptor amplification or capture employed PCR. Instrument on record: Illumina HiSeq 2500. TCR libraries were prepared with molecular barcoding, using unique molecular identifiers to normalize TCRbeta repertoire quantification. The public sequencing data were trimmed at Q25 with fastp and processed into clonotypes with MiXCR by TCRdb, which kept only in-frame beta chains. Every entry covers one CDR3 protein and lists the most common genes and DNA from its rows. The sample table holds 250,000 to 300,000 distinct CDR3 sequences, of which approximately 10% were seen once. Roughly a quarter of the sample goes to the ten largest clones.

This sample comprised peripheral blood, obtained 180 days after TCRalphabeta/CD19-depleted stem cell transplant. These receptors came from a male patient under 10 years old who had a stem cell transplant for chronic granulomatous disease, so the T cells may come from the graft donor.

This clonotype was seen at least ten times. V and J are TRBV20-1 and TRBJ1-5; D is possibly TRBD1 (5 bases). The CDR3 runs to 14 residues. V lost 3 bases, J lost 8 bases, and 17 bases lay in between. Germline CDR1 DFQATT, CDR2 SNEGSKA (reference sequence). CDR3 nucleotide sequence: TGCAGTGCTAGCACCCAACGGGGGGGTGAGCCCCAGCATTTT. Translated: CSASTQRGGEPQHF.

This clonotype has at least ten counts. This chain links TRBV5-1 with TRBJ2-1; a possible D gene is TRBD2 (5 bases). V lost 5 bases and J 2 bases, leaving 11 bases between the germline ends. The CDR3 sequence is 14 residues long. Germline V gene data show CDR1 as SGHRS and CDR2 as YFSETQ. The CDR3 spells CASRLLAAYNEQFF. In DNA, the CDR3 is TGCGCCAGCAGGTTGCTAGCAGCCTACAATGAGCAGTTCTTC.

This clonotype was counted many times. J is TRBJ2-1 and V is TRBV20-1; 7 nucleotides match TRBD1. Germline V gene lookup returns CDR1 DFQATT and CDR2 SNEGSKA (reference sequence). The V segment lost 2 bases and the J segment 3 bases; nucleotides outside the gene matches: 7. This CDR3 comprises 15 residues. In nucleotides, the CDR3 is TGCAGTGCTAGAATCCCGGACAGGAGCTACAATGAGCAGTTCTTC. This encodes CSARIPDRSYNEQFF.

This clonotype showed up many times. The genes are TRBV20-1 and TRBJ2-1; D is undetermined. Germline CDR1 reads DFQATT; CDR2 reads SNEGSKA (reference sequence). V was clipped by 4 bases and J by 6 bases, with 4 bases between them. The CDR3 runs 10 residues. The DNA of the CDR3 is TGCAGTGCTACCGGCAATGAGCAGTTCTTC. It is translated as CSATGNEQFF.

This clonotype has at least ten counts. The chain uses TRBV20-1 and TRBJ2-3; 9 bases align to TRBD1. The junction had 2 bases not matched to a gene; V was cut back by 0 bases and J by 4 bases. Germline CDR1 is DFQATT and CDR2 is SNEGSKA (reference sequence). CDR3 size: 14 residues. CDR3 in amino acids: CSARDGTGSDTQYF. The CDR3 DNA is TGCAGTGCTAGAGATGGGACAGGGTCAGATACGCAGTATTTT.

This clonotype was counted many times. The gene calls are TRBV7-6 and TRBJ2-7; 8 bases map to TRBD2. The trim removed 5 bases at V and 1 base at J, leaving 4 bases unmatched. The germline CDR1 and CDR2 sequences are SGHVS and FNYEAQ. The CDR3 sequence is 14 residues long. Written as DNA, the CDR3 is TGTGCCAGCAGCACCAGCGGGGGTTCCTACGAGCAGTACTTC. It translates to CASSTSGGSYEQYF.

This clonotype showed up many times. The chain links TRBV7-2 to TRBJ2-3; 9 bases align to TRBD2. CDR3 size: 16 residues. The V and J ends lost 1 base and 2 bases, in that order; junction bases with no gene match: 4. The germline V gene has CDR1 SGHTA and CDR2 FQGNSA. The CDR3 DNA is TGTGCCAGCAGCTTAGGGCGGGGGGGCCCCACAGATACGCAGTATTTT. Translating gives CASSLGRGGPTDTQYF.

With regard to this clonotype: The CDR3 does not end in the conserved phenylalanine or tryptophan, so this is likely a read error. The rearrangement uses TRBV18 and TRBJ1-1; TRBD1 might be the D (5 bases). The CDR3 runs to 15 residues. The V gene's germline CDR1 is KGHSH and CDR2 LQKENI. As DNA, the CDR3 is TGTGCCAGCTCAGCCTTAGGAGGGGTGAATACTGAAGCTTTCCTT. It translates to CASSALGGVNTEAFL.

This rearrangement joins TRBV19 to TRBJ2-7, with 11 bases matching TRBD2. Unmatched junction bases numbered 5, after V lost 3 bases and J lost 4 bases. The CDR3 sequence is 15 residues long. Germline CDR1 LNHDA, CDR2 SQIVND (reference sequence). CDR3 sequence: CASSISGTSGYEQYF. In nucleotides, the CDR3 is TGTGCCAGTAGTATCTCCGGGACTAGCGGTTACGAGCAGTACTTC.

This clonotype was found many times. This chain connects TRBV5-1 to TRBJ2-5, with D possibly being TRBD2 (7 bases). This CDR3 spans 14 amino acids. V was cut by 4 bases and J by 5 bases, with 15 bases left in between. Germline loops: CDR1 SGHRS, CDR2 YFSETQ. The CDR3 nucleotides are TGCGCCAGCAGCACGGCGGGGGCGACGGAGACCCAGTACTTC. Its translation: CASSTAGATETQYF.

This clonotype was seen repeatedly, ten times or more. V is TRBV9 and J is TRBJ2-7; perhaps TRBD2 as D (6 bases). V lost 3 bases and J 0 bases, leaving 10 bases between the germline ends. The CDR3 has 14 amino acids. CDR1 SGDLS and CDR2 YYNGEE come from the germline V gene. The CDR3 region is CASSAGDASYEQYF. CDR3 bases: TGTGCCAGCAGCGCGGGGGACGCCTCCTACGAGCAGTACTTC.

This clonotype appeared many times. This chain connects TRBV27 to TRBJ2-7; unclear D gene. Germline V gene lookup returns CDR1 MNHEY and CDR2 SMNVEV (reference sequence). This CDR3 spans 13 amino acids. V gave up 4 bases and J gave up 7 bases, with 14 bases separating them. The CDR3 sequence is CASSYGGLGEQYF. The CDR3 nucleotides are TGTGCCAGCAGTTACGGCGGTCTGGGAGAGCAGTACTTC.

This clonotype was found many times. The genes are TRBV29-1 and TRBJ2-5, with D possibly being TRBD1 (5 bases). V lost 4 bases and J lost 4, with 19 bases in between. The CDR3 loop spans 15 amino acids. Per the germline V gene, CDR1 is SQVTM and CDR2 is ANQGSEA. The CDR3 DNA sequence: TGCAGCGTTGGGAGTAGGGGCAGGGCCGCAGAGACCCAGTACTTC. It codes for CSVGSRGRAAETQYF. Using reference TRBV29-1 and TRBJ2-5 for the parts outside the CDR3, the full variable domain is SAVISQKPSRDICQRGTSLTIQCQVDSQVTMMFWYRQQPGQSLTLIATANQGSEATYESGFVIDKFPISRPNLTFSTLTVSNMSPEDSSIYLCSVGSRGRAAETQYFGPGTRLLVL.

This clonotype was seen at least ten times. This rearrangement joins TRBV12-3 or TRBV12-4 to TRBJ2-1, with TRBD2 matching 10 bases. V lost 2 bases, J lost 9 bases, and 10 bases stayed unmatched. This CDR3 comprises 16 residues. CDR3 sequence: CASSLTRLAGVGEQFF. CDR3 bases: TGTGCCAGCAGTTTAACCCGCCTAGCGGGAGTCGGTGAGCAGTTCTTC.

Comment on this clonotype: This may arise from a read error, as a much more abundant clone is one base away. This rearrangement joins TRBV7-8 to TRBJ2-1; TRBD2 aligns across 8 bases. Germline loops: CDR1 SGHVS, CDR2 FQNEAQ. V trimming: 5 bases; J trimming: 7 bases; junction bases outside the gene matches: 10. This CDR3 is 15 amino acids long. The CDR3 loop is CASSQTSAKENEQFF. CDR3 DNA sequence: TGTGCCAGCAGCCAGACTAGCGCGAAAGAAAATGAGCAGTTCTTC.

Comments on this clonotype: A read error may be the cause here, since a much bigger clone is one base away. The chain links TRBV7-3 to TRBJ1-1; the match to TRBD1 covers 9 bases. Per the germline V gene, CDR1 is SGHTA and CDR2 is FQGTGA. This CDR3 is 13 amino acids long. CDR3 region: CSSSLTGGAEAFF. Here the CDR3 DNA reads TGTTCCAGCAGCTTGACAGGGGGGGCTGAAGCTTTCTTT.

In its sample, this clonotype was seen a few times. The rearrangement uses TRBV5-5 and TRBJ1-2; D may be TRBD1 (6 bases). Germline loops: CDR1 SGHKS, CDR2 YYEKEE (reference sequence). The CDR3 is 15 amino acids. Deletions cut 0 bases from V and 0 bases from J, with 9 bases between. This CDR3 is CASSLAGQTNYGYTF. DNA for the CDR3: TGTGCCAGCAGCTTGGCCGGACAGACTAACTATGGCTACACCTTC.

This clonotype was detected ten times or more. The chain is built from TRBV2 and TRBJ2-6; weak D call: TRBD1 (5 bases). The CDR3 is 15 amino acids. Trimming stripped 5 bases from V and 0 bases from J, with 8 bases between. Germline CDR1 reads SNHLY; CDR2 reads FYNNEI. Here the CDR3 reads CASSKGYSGANVLTF. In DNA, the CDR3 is TGTGCCAGCAGTAAGGGGTACTCTGGGGCCAACGTCCTGACTTTC.

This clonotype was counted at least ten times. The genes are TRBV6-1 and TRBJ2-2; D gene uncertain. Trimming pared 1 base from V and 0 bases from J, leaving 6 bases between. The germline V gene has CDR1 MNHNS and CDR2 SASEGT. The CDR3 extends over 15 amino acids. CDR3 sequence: CASSEVPANTGELFF. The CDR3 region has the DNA TGTGCCAGCAGTGAAGTCCCCGCGAACACCGGGGAGCTGTTTTTT.

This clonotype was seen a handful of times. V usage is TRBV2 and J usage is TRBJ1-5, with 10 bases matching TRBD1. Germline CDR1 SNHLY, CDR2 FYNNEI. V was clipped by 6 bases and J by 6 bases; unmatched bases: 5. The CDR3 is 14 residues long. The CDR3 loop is CASSRDRGRQPQHF. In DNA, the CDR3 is TGTGCCAGCAGCCGCGACAGGGGGCGTCAGCCCCAGCATTTT.

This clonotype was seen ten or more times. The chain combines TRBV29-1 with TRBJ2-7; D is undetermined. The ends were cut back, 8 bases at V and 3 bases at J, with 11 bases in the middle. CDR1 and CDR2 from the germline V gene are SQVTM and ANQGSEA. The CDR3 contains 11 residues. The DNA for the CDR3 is TGCAGCATACGGAAGGGCTACGAGCAGTACTTC. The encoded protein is CSIRKGYEQYF.

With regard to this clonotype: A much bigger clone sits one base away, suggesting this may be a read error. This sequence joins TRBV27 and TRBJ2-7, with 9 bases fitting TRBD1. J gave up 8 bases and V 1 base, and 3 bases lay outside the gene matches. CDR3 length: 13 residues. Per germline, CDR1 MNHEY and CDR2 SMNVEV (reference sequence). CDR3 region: CASSLWDRDKQYF. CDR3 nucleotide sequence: TGTGCCAGCAGTTTATGGGACAGGGACAAGCAGTACTTC.

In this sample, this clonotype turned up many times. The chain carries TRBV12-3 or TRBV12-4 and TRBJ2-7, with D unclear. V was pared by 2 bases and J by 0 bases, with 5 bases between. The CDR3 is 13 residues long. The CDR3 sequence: CASSLTLSYEQYF. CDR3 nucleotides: TGTGCCAGCAGTTTAACGCTCTCCTACGAGCAGTACTTC.